This entry concerns a single TCR beta chain. This clonotype was counted between two and nine times. Its antigen has not been determined. No base quality values were provided; no much bigger clone lies one nucleotide off. This specimen belongs to a study of patients and donors after allogeneic stem cell transplantation (dated by TCRdb to about 2020). V lost 3 bases and J lost 4 bases; the stretch between them is 13 bases long. CDR1 and CDR2 (SGHKS, YYEKEE) derive from the germline V gene (reference sequence). The CDR3, cysteine through phenylalanine, is 14 amino acids long. Only the CDR3 part of the read is kept: 42 bases, read in frame from the first base. The method was RT-PCR. Sequencing instrument: NextSeq 550. TCRdb reprocessing: public reads trimmed at Q25 with fastp, clones called with MiXCR, in-frame beta chains kept. Rows merge per CDR3 protein into single entries with the most common DNA and genes. Recorded for this sample are 800,000 to 1,000,000 distinct CDR3 sequences; more than 15% of them occurred a single time. The top ten clones comprise about 6% of the sample.

The source material was blood, either unsorted or a sorted T cell fraction (not recorded which). The receptor's source is a human donor who was either an allogeneic HSCT recipient or a stem cell or donor lymphocyte infusion donor (not recorded which). It is not recorded whose cells these are; they may come from a transplant donor. The chain is made from TRBV5-5 and TRBJ2-5; the D gene is possibly TRBD1 or TRBD2, with 5 bases matching each. The nucleotide sequence reads as follows: TGTGCCAGCAGCTGGGACCCTCGGGGAGAGACCCAGTACTTC. Translated, this gives CASSWDPRGETQYF.